Below, 8 T cell receptor beta chains from the same sample are listed, as sequenced in a study of blood T cell repertoires in COVID-19. The protocol was immunoSEQ multiplex PCR, while the TCRdb copy is restricted to in-frame clones and leaves out a portion. In the table there are under 55,000 clones, under 85% of which are singletons. The sequenced material came from peripheral blood. The receptors originated from an elderly woman with acute or convalescent COVID-19.

J is TRBJ2-1 and V is TRBV5-6; D remains ambiguous. The CDR3 runs 16 residues. Trimming removed 2 bases at V and 4 bases at J, with 16 bases between. Germline CDR1 is SGHDT and CDR2 is YYEEEE. This CDR3 is CASSFGYPTTYNEQFF. CDR3 in DNA: TGTGCCAGCAGCTTCGGCTATCCTACTACTTACAATGAGCAGTTCTTC.

The rearrangement links TRBV9 to TRBJ1-3; 7 bases line up with TRBD1. CDR1 is SGDLS, CDR2 YYNGEE, per germline. Trimming removed 4 bases from V and 0 bases from J; junction bases left unmatched: 4. This CDR3 region has 15 residues. CDR3 DNA sequence: TGTGCCAGCAGCCTTAACAGGGGCTCTGGAAACACCATATATTTT. Residues: CASSLNRGSGNTIYF.

The rearrangement links TRBV27 to TRBJ2-1; 10 bases line up with TRBD2. Per the germline V gene, CDR1 is MNHEY and CDR2 is SMNVEV (reference sequence). Trimming took 6 bases from V and 2 from J; bases not matched to a gene: 4. This CDR3 is 15 amino acids long. CDR3 nucleotide sequence: TGTGCCAGCAGATCACTAGCGGGAACCTACAATGAGCAGTTCTTC. Translated: CASRSLAGTYNEQFF.

This clone has only a few counts. The rearrangement links TRBV27 to TRBJ1-5; TRBD1 matches at 8 bases. With V trimmed by 2 bases and J by 7 bases, 7 bases remained unmatched. Germline V gene data show CDR1 as MNHEY and CDR2 as SMNVEV (reference sequence). The CDR3 has 15 residues. CDR3 nucleotide sequence: TGTGCCAGCAGTTTAAGGACAGGGATCTTCCAGCCCCAGCATTTT. It encodes CASSLRTGIFQPQHF.

This clone was detected once. The chain is built from TRBV20-1 and TRBJ2-1, with D maybe TRBD2 (7 bases). The CDR3 spans 13 residues. V was cut by 3 bases and J by 10 bases, with 16 bases left in between. CDR1 is DFQATT and CDR2 is SNEGSKA in the germline V gene (reference sequence). The CDR3 DNA is TGCAGTGCTAGTGATGGGAGGGGGAAGGAGCAGTTCTTC. It yields the protein CSASDGRGKEQFF.

V usage is TRBV6-5 and J usage is TRBJ1-5; TRBD1 is a possible D gene (6 bases). The germline V and J ends were trimmed by 3 bases and 4 bases, with 16 bases remaining between them. Germline V gene lookup returns CDR1 MNHEY and CDR2 SVGAGI. The CDR3 is 16 residues long. This chain's CDR3 is CASSYPGHLKNQPQHF. As DNA, the CDR3 is TGTGCCAGCAGTTATCCGGGACACCTCAAAAATCAGCCCCAGCATTTT.

The CDR3 is CASSLQGDQYF. In DNA, the CDR3 is TGTGCCAGCAGTTTACAGGGCGACCAGTACTTC. V usage is TRBV6-2 or TRBV6-3 and J usage is TRBJ2-7, with a weak D call TRBD1 (6 bases). The CDR3 is 11 amino acids. The V end was cut by 4 bases, the J end by 10 bases, with 11 bases between. Per the germline V gene, CDR1 is MNHEY and CDR2 is SVGEGT.

This chain connects TRBV10-1 to TRBJ1-3, with 9 bases fitting TRBD1. Germline lookup yields CDR1 WNHNN and CDR2 SYGVQD (reference sequence). CDR3 length: 15 residues. After removal of 10 bases from V and 0 bases from J, the junction contained 7 bases not matched to a gene. CDR3 DNA sequence: TGCGCCAACCGACAGGGGGGATTCTCTGGAAACACCATATATTTT. Its protein product is CANRQGGFSGNTIYF.